The 2 T cell receptor beta chains below all came from one sample that was sequenced in a study of blood T cells in healthy people across ages. A sample-barcoded 5' primer and a J-beta primer mix were used in a second PCR of roughly 6 to 11 cycles. TCRdb processed the 5' RACE reads anew with MiXCR; each CDR3 protein has one entry. The profile shows approximately 770,000 distinct CDR3 sequences, about 62% of them singletons. Material for sequencing was blood. Every receptor here comes from a man between 25 and 39 years old in good health.

This chain links TRBV12-3 or TRBV12-4 with TRBJ2-1, with D unresolved. CDR3 length: 15 amino acids. V shed 6 bases and J shed 1 base, with 13 bases lying between them. The CDR3 sequence: CASSRTLNSYNEQFF. The CDR3 nucleotides read TGTGCCAGCAGCAGGACCTTAAATTCCTACAATGAGCAGTTCTTC.

In nucleotides, the CDR3 is TGTGCCAGCAGTTTCCGGACCCCGGGACTAGCGGGCGGTGAGCAGTTCTTC. It specifies CASSFRTPGLAGGEQFF. The chain is built from TRBV27 and TRBJ2-1; 12 bases line up with TRBD2. V lost 3 bases, J lost 9 bases, and 12 bases stayed unmatched. The CDR3 consists of 17 residues. Germline V gene sequence: CDR1 MNHEY, CDR2 SMNVEV (reference sequence).